The clone carrying this T cell receptor (beta chain) was detected only a few times. Its antigen is currently unknown. The data derive from a study of beta chain features in type 1 diabetes. Study conclusions and caveats: Sequencing the cDNA could make cells with high TCR expression show up more than they should. For Type 1 diabetes patients, all four CD4+ subsets carried TCRB CDR3s that were moderately but significantly shorter. A potential influence of HLA type upon TCRB rearrangement remained unresolved herein.

Isolated RNA was reverse transcribed in full, so expressed TCRB transcripts were sequenced. Clones were sequenced by immunoSEQ multiplex PCR, and TCRdb holds only the in-frame ones, with some missing. The data hold fewer than 350,000 clones, with about 7.8% observed a single time. Germline V gene data show CDR1 as SEHNR and CDR2 as FQNEAQ (reference sequence). This CDR3 contains 13 residues. The germline V and J ends were trimmed by 4 bases and 7 bases, with 11 bases remaining between them. The material sequenced was central memory CD4+ T cells from blood. The V and J genes are TRBV7-9 and TRBJ1-5; the D gene is possibly TRBD1 (5 bases). This TCR came from a woman younger than 30 in good health. The CDR3 reads CASSSQGMQPQHF. The DNA of the CDR3 is TGTGCCAGCAGCTCGCAGGGAATGCAGCCCCAGCATTTT.